Given below is one T cell receptor beta chain in context. This specimen comes from a study of T cell changes during pregnancy in multiple sclerosis. This CDR3 region has 15 residues. The V gene's germline CDR1 is SNHLY and CDR2 FYNNEI. V dropped 6 bases and J dropped 3; count of bases not matched to a gene: 9. Data came from immunoSEQ multiplex PCR; TCRdb stores just in-frame clones and leaves some out. The data hold some 100,000 clones, with 90% to 95% observed a single time. The TCR sequence derives from a female donor with multiple sclerosis, enrolled in a pregnancy study. Here the sequenced sample was peripheral blood, taken before pregnancy. The chain combines TRBV2 with TRBJ1-2; 8 nucleotides agree with TRBD1. Written as DNA, the CDR3 is TGTGCCAGCAGGATTACCGGGACAGGAGACTATGGCTACACCTTC. Translated, it gives CASRITGTGDYGYTF.